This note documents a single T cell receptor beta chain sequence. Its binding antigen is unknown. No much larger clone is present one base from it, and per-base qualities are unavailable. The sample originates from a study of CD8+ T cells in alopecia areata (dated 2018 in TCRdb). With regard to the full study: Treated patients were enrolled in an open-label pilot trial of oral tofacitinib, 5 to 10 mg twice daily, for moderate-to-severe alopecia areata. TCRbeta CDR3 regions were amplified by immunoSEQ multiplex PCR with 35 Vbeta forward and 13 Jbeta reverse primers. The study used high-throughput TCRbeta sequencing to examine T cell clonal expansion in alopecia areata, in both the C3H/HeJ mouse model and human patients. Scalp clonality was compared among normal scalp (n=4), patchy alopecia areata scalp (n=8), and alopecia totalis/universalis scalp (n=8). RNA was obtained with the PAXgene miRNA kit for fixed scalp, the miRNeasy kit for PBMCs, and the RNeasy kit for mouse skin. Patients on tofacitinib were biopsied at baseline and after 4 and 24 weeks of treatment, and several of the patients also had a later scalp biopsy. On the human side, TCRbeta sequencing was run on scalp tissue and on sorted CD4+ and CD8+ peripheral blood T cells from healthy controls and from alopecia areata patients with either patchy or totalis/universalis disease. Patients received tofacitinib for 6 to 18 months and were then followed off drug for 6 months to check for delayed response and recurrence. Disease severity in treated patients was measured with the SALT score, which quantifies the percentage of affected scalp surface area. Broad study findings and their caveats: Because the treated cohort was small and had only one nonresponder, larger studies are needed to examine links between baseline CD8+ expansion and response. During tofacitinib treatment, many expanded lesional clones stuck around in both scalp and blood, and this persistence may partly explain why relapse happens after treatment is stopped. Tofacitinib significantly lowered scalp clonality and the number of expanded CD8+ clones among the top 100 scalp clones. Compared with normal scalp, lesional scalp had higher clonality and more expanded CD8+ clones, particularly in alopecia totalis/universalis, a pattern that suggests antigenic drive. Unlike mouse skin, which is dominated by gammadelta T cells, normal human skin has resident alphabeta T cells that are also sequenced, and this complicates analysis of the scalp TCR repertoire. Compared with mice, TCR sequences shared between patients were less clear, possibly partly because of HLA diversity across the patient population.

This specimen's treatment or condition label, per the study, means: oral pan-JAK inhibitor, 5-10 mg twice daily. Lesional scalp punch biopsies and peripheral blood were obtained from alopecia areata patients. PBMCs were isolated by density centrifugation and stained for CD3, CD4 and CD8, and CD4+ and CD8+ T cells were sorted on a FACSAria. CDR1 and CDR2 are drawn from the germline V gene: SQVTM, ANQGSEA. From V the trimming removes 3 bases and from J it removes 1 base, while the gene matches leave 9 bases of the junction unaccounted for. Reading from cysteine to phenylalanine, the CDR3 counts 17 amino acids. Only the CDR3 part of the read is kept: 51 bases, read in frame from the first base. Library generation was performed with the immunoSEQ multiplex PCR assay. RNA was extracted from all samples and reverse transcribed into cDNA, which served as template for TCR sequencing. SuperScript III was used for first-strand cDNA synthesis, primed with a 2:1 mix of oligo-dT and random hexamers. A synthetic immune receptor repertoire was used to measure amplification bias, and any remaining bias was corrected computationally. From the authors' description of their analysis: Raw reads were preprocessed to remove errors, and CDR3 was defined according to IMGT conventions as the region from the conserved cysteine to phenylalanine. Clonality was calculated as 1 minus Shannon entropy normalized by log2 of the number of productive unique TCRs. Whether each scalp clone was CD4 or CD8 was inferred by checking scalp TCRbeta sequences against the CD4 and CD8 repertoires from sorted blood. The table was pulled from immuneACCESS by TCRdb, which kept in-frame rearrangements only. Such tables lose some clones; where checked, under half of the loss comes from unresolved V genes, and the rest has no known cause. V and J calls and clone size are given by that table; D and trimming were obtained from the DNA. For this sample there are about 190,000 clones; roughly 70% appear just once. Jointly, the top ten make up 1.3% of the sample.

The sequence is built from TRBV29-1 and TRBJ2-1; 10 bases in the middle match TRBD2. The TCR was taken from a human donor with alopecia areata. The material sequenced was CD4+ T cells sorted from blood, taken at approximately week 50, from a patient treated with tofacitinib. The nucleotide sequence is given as TGCAGCGTTGACCGTAGCGGGGGGTCTTGGTCCTACAATGAGCAGTTCTTC. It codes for CSVDRSGGSWSYNEQFF.